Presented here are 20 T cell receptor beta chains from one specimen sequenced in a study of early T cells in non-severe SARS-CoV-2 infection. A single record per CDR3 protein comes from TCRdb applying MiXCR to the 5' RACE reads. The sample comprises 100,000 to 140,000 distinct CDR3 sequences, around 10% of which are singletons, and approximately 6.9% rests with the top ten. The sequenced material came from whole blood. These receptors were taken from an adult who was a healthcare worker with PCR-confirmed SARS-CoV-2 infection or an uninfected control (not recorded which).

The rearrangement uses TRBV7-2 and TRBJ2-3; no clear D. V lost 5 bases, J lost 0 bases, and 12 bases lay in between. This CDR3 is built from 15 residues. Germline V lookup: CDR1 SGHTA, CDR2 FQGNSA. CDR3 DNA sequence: TGTGCCAGCAGCCCCCCGAGTTGGAGCACAGATACGCAGTATTTT. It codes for CASSPPSWSTDTQYF.

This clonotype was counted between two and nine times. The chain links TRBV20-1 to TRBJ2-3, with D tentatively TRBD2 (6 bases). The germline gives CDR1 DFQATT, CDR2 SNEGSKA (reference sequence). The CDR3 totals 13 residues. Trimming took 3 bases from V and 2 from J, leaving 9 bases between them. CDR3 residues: CSASLANTDTQYF. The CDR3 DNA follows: TGCAGTGCTAGTCTAGCGAACACAGATACGCAGTATTTT.

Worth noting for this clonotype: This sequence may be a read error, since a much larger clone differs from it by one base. In DNA, the CDR3 is TGTGCCCGGGATTGGACGACTACCGGGGAGCTGTTTTTT. Its protein product is CARDWTTTGELFF. The V and J genes are TRBV30 and TRBJ2-2; TRBD2 might be the D (5 bases). V was trimmed by 8 bases and J by 5 bases, leaving 15 bases between them. This CDR3 comprises 13 residues. Germline V gene lookup returns CDR1 GTSNPN and CDR2 SVGIG (reference sequence).

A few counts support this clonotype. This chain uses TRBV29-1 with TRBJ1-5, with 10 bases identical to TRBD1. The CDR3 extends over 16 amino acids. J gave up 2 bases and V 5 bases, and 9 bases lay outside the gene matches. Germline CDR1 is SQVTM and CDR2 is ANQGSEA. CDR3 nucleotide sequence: TGCAGCGTTACGGGACAGGGGAGTGTTGGCAATCAGCCCCAGCATTTT. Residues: CSVTGQGSVGNQPQHF. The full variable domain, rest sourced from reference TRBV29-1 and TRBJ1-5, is SAVISQKPSRDICQRGTSLTIQCQVDSQVTMMFWYRQQPGQSLTLIATANQGSEATYESGFVIDKFPISRPNLTFSTLTVSNMSPEDSSIYLCSVTGQGSVGNQPQHFGDGTRLSIL.

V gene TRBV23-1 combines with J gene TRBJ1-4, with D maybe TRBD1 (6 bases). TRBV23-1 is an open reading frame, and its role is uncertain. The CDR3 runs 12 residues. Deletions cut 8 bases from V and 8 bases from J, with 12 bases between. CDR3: CASAGADEKLFF. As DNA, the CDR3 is TGCGCCAGCGCGGGGGCTGACGAAAAACTGTTTTTT.

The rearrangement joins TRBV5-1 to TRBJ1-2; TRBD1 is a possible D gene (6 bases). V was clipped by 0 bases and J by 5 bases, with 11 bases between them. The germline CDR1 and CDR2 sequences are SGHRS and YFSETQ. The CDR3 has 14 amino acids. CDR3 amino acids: CASSLEGTSYGYTF. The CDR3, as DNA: TGCGCCAGCAGCTTGGAGGGGACAAGTTATGGCTACACCTTC.

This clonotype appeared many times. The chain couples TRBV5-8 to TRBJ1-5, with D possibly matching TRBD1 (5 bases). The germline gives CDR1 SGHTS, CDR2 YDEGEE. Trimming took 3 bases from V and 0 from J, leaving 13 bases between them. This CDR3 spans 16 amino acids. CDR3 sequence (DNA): TGTGCCAGCAGCTACCACTGGGGGGGTAGCAATCAGCCCCAGCATTTT. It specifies CASSYHWGGSNQPQHF.

CDR3 residues: CATSRRSLAGGPADTQYF. CDR3 DNA: TGTGCCACCAGCAGAAGATCCCTAGCGGGAGGGCCGGCAGATACGCAGTATTTT. V and J are TRBV15 and TRBJ2-3; TRBD2 aligns across 12 bases. Germline CDR1 reads LNHNV; CDR2 reads YYDKDF (reference sequence). The ends lost 2 bases at V and 4 bases at J; junction bases unmatched: 10. This CDR3 spans 18 amino acids.

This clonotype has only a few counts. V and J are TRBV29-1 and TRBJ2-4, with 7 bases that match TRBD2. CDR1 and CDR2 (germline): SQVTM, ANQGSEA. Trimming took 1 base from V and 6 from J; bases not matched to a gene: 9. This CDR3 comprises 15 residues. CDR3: CSVEGNAGARNIQYF. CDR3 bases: TGCAGCGTTGAAGGGAATGCGGGAGCGAGAAACATTCAGTACTTC.

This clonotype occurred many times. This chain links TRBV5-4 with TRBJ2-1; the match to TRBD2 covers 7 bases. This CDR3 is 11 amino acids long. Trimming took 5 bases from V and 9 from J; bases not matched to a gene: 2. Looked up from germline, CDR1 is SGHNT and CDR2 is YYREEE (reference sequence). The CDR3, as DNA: TGTGCCAGCAGTTGGGGGGGTGAGCAGTTCTTC. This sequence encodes CASSWGGEQFF.

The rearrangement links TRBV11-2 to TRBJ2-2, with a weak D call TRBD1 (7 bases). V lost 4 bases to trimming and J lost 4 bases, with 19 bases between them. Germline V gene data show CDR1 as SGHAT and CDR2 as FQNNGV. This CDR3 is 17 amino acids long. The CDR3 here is CASSSSPGGGITGELFF. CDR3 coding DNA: TGTGCCAGCAGCTCCTCTCCCGGAGGGGGCATCACCGGGGAGCTGTTTTTT.

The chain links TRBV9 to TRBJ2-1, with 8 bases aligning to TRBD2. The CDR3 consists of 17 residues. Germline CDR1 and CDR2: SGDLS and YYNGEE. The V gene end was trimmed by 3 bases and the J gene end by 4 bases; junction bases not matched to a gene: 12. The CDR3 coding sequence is TGTGCCAGCAGCGCCCACAGCGGGAGCCCTAAATACAATGAGCAGTTCTTC. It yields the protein CASSAHSGSPKYNEQFF.

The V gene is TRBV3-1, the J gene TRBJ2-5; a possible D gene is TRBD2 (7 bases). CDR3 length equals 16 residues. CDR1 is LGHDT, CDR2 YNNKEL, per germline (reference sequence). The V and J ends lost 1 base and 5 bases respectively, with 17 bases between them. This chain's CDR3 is CASSQVQGRGGETQYF. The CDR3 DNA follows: TGTGCCAGCAGCCAAGTTCAGGGAAGGGGGGGGGAGACCCAGTACTTC.

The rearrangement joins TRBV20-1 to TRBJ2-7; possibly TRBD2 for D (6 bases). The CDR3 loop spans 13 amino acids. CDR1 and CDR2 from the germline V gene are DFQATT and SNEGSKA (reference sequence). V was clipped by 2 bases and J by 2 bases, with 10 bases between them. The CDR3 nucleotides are TGCAGTGCTAGACCAGGCGGGACCTACGAGCAGTACTTC. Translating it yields CSARPGGTYEQYF.

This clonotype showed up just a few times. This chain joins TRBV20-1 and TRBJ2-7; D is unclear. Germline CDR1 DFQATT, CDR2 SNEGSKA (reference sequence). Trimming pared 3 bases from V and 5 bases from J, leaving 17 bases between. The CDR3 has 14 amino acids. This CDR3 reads CSASAPQLPDEQYF. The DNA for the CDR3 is TGCAGTGCTAGTGCCCCCCAGTTACCCGACGAGCAGTACTTC.

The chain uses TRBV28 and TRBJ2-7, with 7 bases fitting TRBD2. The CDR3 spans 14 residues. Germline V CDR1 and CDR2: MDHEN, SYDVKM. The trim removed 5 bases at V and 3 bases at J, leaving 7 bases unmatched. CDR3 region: CASSPSGGVYEQYF. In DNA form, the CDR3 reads TGTGCCAGCAGTCCGTCGGGGGGAGTCTACGAGCAGTACTTC.

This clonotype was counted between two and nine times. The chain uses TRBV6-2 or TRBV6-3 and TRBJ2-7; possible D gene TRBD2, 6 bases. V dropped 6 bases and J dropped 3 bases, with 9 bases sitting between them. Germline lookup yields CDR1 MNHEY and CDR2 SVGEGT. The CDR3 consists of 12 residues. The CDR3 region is CASRSTSYEQYF. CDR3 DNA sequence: TGTGCCAGCAGGTCGACTAGCTACGAGCAGTACTTC.

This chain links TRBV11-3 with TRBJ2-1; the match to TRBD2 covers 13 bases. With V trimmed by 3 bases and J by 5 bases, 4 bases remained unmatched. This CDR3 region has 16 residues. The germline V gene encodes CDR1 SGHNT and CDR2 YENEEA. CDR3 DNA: TGTGCCAGCAGCTTCGGAGGGACTAGCGGGGACAATGAGCAGTTCTTC. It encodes CASSFGGTSGDNEQFF.

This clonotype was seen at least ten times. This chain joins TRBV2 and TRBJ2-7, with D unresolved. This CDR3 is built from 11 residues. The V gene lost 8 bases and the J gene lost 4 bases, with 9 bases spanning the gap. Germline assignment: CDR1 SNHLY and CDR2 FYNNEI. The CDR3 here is CASSADYEQYF. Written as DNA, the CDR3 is TGTGCCAGCTCGGCAGATTACGAGCAGTACTTC.

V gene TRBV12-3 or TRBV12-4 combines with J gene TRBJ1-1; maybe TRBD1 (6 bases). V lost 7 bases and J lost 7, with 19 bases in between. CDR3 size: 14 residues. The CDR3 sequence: CASTPGGPEGEAFF. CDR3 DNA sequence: TGTGCCAGCACCCCTGGGGGGCCTGAGGGTGAAGCTTTCTTT.